This section outlines one T cell receptor beta chain sequence together with its context. This sample is part of a study of blood T cells in healthy people across ages. From germline, CDR1 is KGHDR and CDR2 SFDVKD. V lost 3 bases to trimming and J lost 5 bases; unmatched junction nucleotides: 12. CDR3 length: 18 residues. The authors ran a second PCR of 7 to 11 cycles using a sample-barcoded 5' primer and a J-beta primer mix. MiXCR was run by TCRdb on the 5' RACE reads, yielding one entry per CDR3 protein. Altogether some 1.4 million distinct CDR3 sequences are present, around two fifths being singletons, with the ten largest covering 7.9%.

The TCR originated in a woman aged 18-35 years in good health. The rearrangement links TRBV24-1 to TRBJ1-5, with 10 bases that match TRBD1. Specimen: blood. The CDR3 loop is CATSDPTGDRGLHQPQHF. The CDR3 DNA follows: TGTGCCACCAGTGATCCAACCGGGGACAGGGGTTTACATCAGCCCCAGCATTTT.